The 12 T cell receptor beta chains listed next were all sequenced from one sample in a study of T cells in Graves' hyperthyroidism and ophthalmopathy. RNA transcripts provided the source from which TCR beta CDR3 regions were amplified. TCR CDR3 regions were first amplified by RT-PCR with HTBI primers. A single record per CDR3 protein comes from TCRdb applying MiXCR to the multiplex PCR reads. The sample carries a few hundred thousand distinct CDR3 sequences, roughly 20% recorded once. The sequenced sample consisted of blood. The receptors derive from a man aged 18 to 30 with Graves' hyperthyroidism.

In the case of this clonotype: A read error may explain this, as a much larger clone is one base away. The chain employs TRBV7-8 and TRBJ2-5; D is possibly TRBD1 (6 bases). Germline loops: CDR1 SGHVS, CDR2 FQNEAQ. The germline V and J ends were trimmed by 8 bases and 4 bases, with 14 bases remaining between them. The CDR3 extends over 13 amino acids. For the CDR3, the DNA is TGTGCCAGCGGGAAACAGGGTCCAGAGACCCAGTACTTC. The encoded protein is CASGKQGPETQYF.

Ten or more counts support this clonotype. The chain links TRBV4-1 to TRBJ1-5, with D possibly TRBD1 on 6 matching bases. Per germline, CDR1 MGHRA and CDR2 YSYEKL. The CDR3 is 16 amino acids. V lost 1 base, J lost 6 bases, and 16 bases lay in between. CDR3 in DNA: TGCGCCAGCAGCCAAGGGAGGGGGGGGCGAATTCAGCCCCAGCATTTT. Translated: CASSQGRGGRIQPQHF.

CDR3 loop: CASSLNFGGVAASNQYF. CDR3 coding DNA: TGCGCCAGCAGCTTGAATTTCGGCGGGGTCGCCGCGTCTAATCAATATTTT. The chain joins TRBV5-1 to TRBJ1-3; D is unclear. V lost 1 base and J 15 bases, leaving 29 bases between the germline ends. The germline V gene encodes CDR1 SGHRS and CDR2 YFSETQ. This CDR3 has 17 residues.

This clonotype was seen many times. The chain employs TRBV7-9 and TRBJ1-1; possibly TRBD1 for D (5 bases). Germline V lookup: CDR1 SEHNR, CDR2 FQNEAQ (reference sequence). The CDR3 runs to 15 residues. Trimming shortened V by 5 bases and J by 6 bases, and 19 bases separated the two germline ends. The CDR3 is CASSRSQGYDSEAFF. CDR3 in DNA: TGTGCCAGCAGCCGTTCCCAGGGATACGACTCTGAAGCTTTCTTT.

This clonotype was counted ten times or more. The gene calls are TRBV27 and TRBJ2-7; a weak D match, TRBD2 (6 bases). The CDR3 length is 14 residues. V was cut by 2 bases and J by 3 bases, with 11 bases left in between. CDR1 is MNHEY, CDR2 SMNVEV, per germline (reference sequence). The CDR3 region has the DNA TGTGCCAGCAGTTTACGAGGGCGGGGCTACGAGCAGTACTTC. As protein: CASSLRGRGYEQYF.

This clonotype was seen many times. This chain links TRBV12-3 or TRBV12-4 with TRBJ1-1; no firm D call. V lost 3 bases and J 8 bases, leaving 16 bases between the germline ends. The CDR3 is 14 residues long. The CDR3 spells CASSFYGVDPEAFF. DNA for the CDR3: TGTGCCAGCAGTTTTTACGGGGTGGACCCGGAAGCTTTCTTT.

The rearrangement links TRBV12-3 or TRBV12-4 to TRBJ2-4, with D unresolved. This CDR3 is 14 amino acids long. Between the trimmed V and J ends, which lost 3 bases and 2 bases, there was a span of 8 bases. CDR3 bases: TGTGCCAGCAGTTTCGCGGTGTCCAAAAACATTCAGTACTTC. Translation: CASSFAVSKNIQYF.

CDR3 protein: CSALGTDTYEQYF. In DNA form, the CDR3 reads TGCAGCGCCCTCGGGACAGATACCTACGAGCAGTACTTC. The rearrangement links TRBV29-1 to TRBJ2-7, with TRBD1 matching over 7 bases. V trimming: 7 bases; J trimming: 2 bases; junction bases outside the gene matches: 8. CDR1 is SQVTM and CDR2 is ANQGSEA in the germline V gene. This CDR3 spans 13 amino acids.

This clonotype was picked up a small number of times. The V call is TRBV12-5, the J call TRBJ1-1; D possibly corresponds to TRBD1 (5 bases). The V gene lost 1 base and the J gene lost 12 bases, with 12 bases spanning the gap. CDR1 and CDR2 (germline): LGHNT, FRNRAP. The CDR3 is made up of 12 amino acids. The CDR3 sequence is CASGLEQGGTFF. The DNA of the CDR3 is TGTGCTAGTGGTTTGGAGCAGGGAGGAACTTTCTTT.

Ten or more counts support this clonotype. The J gene is TRBJ2-2, the V gene TRBV18, with D tentatively TRBD1 (5 bases). The germline V gene has CDR1 KGHSH and CDR2 LQKENI. The CDR3 spans 13 residues. V lost 1 base and J 7 bases, leaving 7 bases between the germline ends. CDR3 sequence reads: CASSPQGIGELFF. The DNA for the CDR3 is TGTGCCAGCTCACCACAGGGGATCGGGGAGCTGTTTTTT.

This clonotype was seen a handful of times. The gene calls are TRBV28 and TRBJ2-2; D not certain. Germline V gene lookup returns CDR1 MDHEN and CDR2 SYDVKM. Trimming pared 3 bases from V and 5 bases from J, leaving 13 bases between. The CDR3 contains 15 residues. CDR3 in DNA: TGTGCCAGCAGTTTGAGTAGGTTAGAGACCGGGGAGCTGTTTTTT. It yields the protein CASSLSRLETGELFF.

This clonotype was observed a handful of times. The chain links TRBV4-1 to TRBJ2-7; the D gene is possibly TRBD1 (5 bases). Germline-derived CDR1 and CDR2 are MGHRA and YSYEKL. CDR3 length equals 16 residues. Trimming pared 2 bases from V and 3 bases from J, leaving 17 bases between. CDR3 in amino acids: CASSQTRVRGYYEQYF. The CDR3 DNA sequence: TGCGCCAGCAGCCAAACCCGTGTAAGGGGATACTACGAGCAGTACTTC.